The 20 T cell receptor beta chains below all came from one sample that was sequenced in a study of blood T cell repertoires in COVID-19. Generated by immunoSEQ multiplex PCR, the TCRdb table keeps only in-frame clones and is missing some. The sample shows 170,000 or so clones, about 86% of them seen only once. The material sequenced was peripheral blood. These receptor sequences come from a man aged 50 to 59 with active or convalescent COVID-19.

Comments on this clone: Other DNA sequences in the sample encode the same CDR3. The V call is TRBV18, the J call TRBJ1-4; 7 nucleotides align to TRBD1. V shed 6 bases and J 5 bases; nucleotides not matched to a gene: 6. Germline CDR1 reads KGHSH; CDR2 reads LQKENI. The CDR3 consists of 14 residues. The CDR3 loop reads CASSPGQVNEKLFF. Here the CDR3 DNA reads TGTGCCAGCTCGCCCGGACAGGTGAATGAAAAACTGTTTTTT. The full variable domain, in which reference TRBV18 and TRBJ1-4 provide the parts outside the CDR3, is NAGVMQNPRHLVRRRGQEARLRCSPMKGHSHVYWYRQLPEEGLKFMVYLQKENIIDESGMPKERFSAEFPKEGPSILRIQQVVRGDSAAYFCASSPGQVNEKLFFGSGTQLSVL.

The chain joins TRBV7-3 to TRBJ1-1; tentatively, D is TRBD1 (6 bases). V gave up 8 bases and J gave up 2 bases, with 15 bases separating them. This CDR3 comprises 14 residues. Germline V gives CDR1 SGHTA, CDR2 FQGTGA. The DNA of the CDR3 is TGTGCCAGCTCGGAAGGGGGATCAAACACTGAAGCTTTCTTT. As protein: CASSEGGSNTEAFF.

This rearrangement joins TRBV4-1 to TRBJ2-1; 12 nucleotides match TRBD2. The CDR3 loop spans 16 amino acids. The V gene end was trimmed by 0 bases and the J gene end by 9 bases; junction bases not matched to a gene: 6. The germline gives CDR1 MGHRA, CDR2 YSYEKL. The CDR3 DNA reads as TGCGCCAGCAGCCAAGATCCGAGACTAGCGGGAGCTGAGCAGTTCTTC. It specifies CASSQDPRLAGAEQFF.

The rearrangement uses TRBV28 and TRBJ1-6; 7 bases agree with TRBD1. Per germline, CDR1 MDHEN and CDR2 SYDVKM. With 6 bases clipped from V and 10 bases from J, the junction kept 12 bases outside the gene matches. The CDR3 extends over 15 amino acids. As DNA, the CDR3 is TGTGCCAGCAGCCCCTCTAGACAGGGCGAGTCACCCCTCCACTTT. It is translated as CASSPSRQGESPLHF.

The rearrangement uses TRBV4-3 and TRBJ1-3, with D uncertain. The CDR3 extends over 15 amino acids. Trimming removed 0 bases from V and 4 bases from J, with 10 bases in between. Germline CDR1 LGHNA, CDR2 YSLEER. The CDR3 bases are TGCGCCAGCAGCCAAGATCTACAGTCCGGAAACACCATATATTTT. This encodes CASSQDLQSGNTIYF.

The gene calls are TRBV15 and TRBJ2-5; 12 bases are a match to TRBD2. Germline lookup yields CDR1 LNHNV and CDR2 YYDKDF (reference sequence). Trimming removed 5 bases from V and 1 base from J; junction bases left unmatched: 11. There are 18 residues in the CDR3. CDR3 bases: TGTGCCACCAGCGAGGGGACTAGCGGGCGAATAAGCCAAGAGACCCAGTACTTC. It encodes CATSEGTSGRISQETQYF. The full variable domain, rest sourced from reference TRBV15 and TRBJ2-5, is DAMVIQNPRYQVTQFGKPVTLSCSQTLNHNVMYWYQQKSSQAPKLLFHYYDKDFNNEADTPDNFQSRRPNTSFCFLDIRSPGLGDTAMYLCATSEGTSGRISQETQYFGPGTRLLVL.

The chain uses TRBV12-3 or TRBV12-4 and TRBJ2-1; TRBD1 might be the D (6 bases). V lost 5 bases and J lost 5, with 7 bases in between. This CDR3 has 12 amino acids. The CDR3 is CASSRGNNEQFF. The CDR3 DNA reads TGTGCCAGCAGTAGGGGGAACAATGAGCAGTTCTTC.

The rearrangement links TRBV12-3 or TRBV12-4 to TRBJ1-1; TRBD1 is a possible D gene (6 bases). The CDR3 has 13 residues. The ends were cut back, 5 bases at V and 4 bases at J, with 11 bases in the middle. The DNA for the CDR3 is TGTGCCAGCAGTAACCCAGGGGTCACTGAAGCTTTCTTT. Translating it yields CASSNPGVTEAFF.

V usage is TRBV5-1 and J usage is TRBJ2-7; TRBD2 matches at 12 bases. Germline V gene data show CDR1 as SGHRS and CDR2 as YFSETQ. The CDR3 is made up of 18 amino acids. V lost 5 bases and J lost 1; bases outside the gene matches: 13. CDR3 in DNA: TGCGCCAGCAGATACCAACCCCCTACTAGCGGGAGGTCCTACGAGCAGTACTTC. The encoded protein is CASRYQPPTSGRSYEQYF.

V is TRBV28 and J is TRBJ1-2; 8 nucleotides line up with TRBD1. This CDR3 comprises 15 residues. CDR1 is MDHEN and CDR2 is SYDVKM in the germline V gene. V shed 4 bases, J shed 4 bases, and the junction held 8 bases outside the gene matches. This chain's CDR3 is CASSSPDRVFYGYTF. Here the CDR3 DNA reads TGTGCCAGCAGTTCCCCGGACAGGGTTTTCTATGGCTACACCTTC.

The chain employs TRBV6-2 or TRBV6-3 and TRBJ2-7; D gene unclear. Germline-derived CDR1 and CDR2 are MNHEY and SVGEGT. V shed 2 bases and J shed 2 bases, with 4 bases lying between them. The CDR3 contains 12 residues. Here the CDR3 reads CASSYRAYEQYF. The CDR3 region has the DNA TGTGCCAGCAGTTACCGAGCCTACGAGCAGTACTTC.

The V call is TRBV5-1, the J call TRBJ2-3, with a possible D match to TRBD1 (5 bases). The CDR3 runs to 14 residues. The V end lost 3 bases, the J end lost 0 bases, and 8 bases lay between the germline ends. Germline CDR1 SGHRS, CDR2 YFSETQ. In DNA, the CDR3 is TGCGCCAGCAGCTCAGGGCCTAGCACAGATACGCAGTATTTT. Translating it yields CASSSGPSTDTQYF.

The genes are TRBV3-1 (or the pseudogene TRBV3-2) and TRBJ2-3, with a possible D match to TRBD2 (7 bases). The V and J ends lost 5 bases and 2 bases respectively, with 17 bases between them. This CDR3 contains 16 residues. Germline V CDR1 and CDR2: LGHDT, YNNKEL (reference sequence). The CDR3, as DNA: TGTGCCAGCAGCGGGGAGGGGGGAGTTACCACAGATACGCAGTATTTT. It is translated as CASSGEGGVTTDTQYF.

The J gene is TRBJ1-2, the V gene TRBV18; D remains ambiguous. This CDR3 is 12 amino acids long. V was trimmed by 3 bases and J by 6 bases, leaving 8 bases between them. Germline V gene sequence: CDR1 KGHSH, CDR2 LQKENI. The DNA of the CDR3 is TGTGCCAGCTCACCGGGCAGAGATGGCTACACCTTC. Its protein product is CASSPGRDGYTF. The complete variable domain, with remaining parts taken from reference TRBV18 and TRBJ1-2, reads NAGVMQNPRHLVRRRGQEARLRCSPMKGHSHVYWYRQLPEEGLKFMVYLQKENIIDESGMPKERFSAEFPKEGPSILRIQQVVRGDSAAYFCASSPGRDGYTFGSGTRLTVV.

The CDR3 reads CASSVGNTGELFF. CDR3 nucleotide sequence: TGTGCCAGCAGTGTCGGTAACACCGGGGAGCTGTTTTTT. The rearrangement uses TRBV2 and TRBJ2-2; D uncertain. Trimming cost V 4 bases and J 2 bases, with 5 bases left between them. The CDR3 spans 13 residues. Germline assignment: CDR1 SNHLY and CDR2 FYNNEI.

The chain links TRBV4-2 to TRBJ1-2; 7 nucleotides align to TRBD1. This CDR3 contains 16 residues. V shed 1 base, J shed 6 bases, and the junction held 11 bases outside the gene matches. Germline V gene sequence: CDR1 LGHNA, CDR2 YNFKEQ. CDR3 DNA sequence: TGTGCCAGCAGCCAAGGAGGTACAGGGGCAGCACATGGCTACACCTTC. Amino acid sequence: CASSQGGTGAAHGYTF.

The chain combines TRBV3-1 (or the pseudogene TRBV3-2) with TRBJ1-1; TRBD1 aligns across 11 bases. This CDR3 region has 15 residues. The germline V gene encodes CDR1 LGHDT and CDR2 YNNKEL (reference sequence). Unmatched junction bases numbered 5, after V lost 3 bases and J lost 5 bases. The CDR3 region is CASSQNGQGATEAFF. The CDR3 nucleotides read TGTGCCAGCAGCCAGAACGGACAGGGGGCGACTGAAGCTTTCTTT.

V and J are TRBV19 and TRBJ1-2; no clear D. There are 14 residues in the CDR3. V shed 5 bases and J shed 4 bases, with 14 bases lying between them. Germline V gives CDR1 LNHDA, CDR2 SQIVND (reference sequence). For the CDR3, the DNA is TGTGCCAGTAGTCCGGCCCCCCCTAGCTATGGCTACACCTTC. Protein product: CASSPAPPSYGYTF.

V is TRBV6-2 or TRBV6-3 and J is TRBJ2-7, with unresolved D. In germline, CDR1 is MNHEY, CDR2 SVGEGT. CDR3 length equals 14 residues. Trimming took off 3 bases at V and 2 bases at J, with 11 bases between the two ends. CDR3 sequence reads: CASSYHQAPYEQYF. In DNA form, the CDR3 reads TGTGCCAGCAGTTATCACCAGGCCCCCTACGAGCAGTACTTC.

The genes are TRBV6-5 and TRBJ1-1; a weak D match, TRBD1 (6 bases). This CDR3 contains 14 residues. The V end was cut by 2 bases, the J end by 3 bases, with 10 bases between. Germline loops: CDR1 MNHEY, CDR2 SVGAGI. The CDR3 region is CASSYGGVDTEAFF. The CDR3 nucleotides are TGTGCCAGCAGTTACGGGGGCGTGGACACTGAAGCTTTCTTT.